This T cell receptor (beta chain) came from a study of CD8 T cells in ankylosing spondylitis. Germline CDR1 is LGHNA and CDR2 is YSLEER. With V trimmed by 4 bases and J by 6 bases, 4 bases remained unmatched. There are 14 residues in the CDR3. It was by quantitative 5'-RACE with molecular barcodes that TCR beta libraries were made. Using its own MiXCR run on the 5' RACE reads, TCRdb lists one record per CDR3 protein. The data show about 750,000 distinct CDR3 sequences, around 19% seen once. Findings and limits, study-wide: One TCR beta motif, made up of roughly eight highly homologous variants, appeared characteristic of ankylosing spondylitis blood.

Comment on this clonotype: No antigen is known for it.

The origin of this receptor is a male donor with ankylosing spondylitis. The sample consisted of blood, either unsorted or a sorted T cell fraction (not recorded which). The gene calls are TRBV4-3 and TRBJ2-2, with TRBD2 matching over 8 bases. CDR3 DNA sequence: TGCGCCAGCAGCCGGGGGACTAGTCCCGGGGAGCTGTTTTTT. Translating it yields CASSRGTSPGELFF.